Below are 26 T cell receptor beta chains sequenced from a single sample in a study of T cell changes during pregnancy in multiple sclerosis. The table came from immunoSEQ multiplex PCR; TCRdb's copy has only in-frame clones and leaves some out. This table has about 40,000 clones, around 90% appearing once. Source: peripheral blood, taken in the first trimester of pregnancy. The receptors shown here come from a female donor in good health, enrolled as a control in a pregnancy study.

This clone was found a few times. The J gene is TRBJ1-6, the V gene TRBV27; TRBD1 matches at 8 bases. The junction had 9 bases not matched to a gene; V was cut back by 7 bases and J by 7 bases. Germline V lookup: CDR1 MNHEY, CDR2 SMNVEV (reference sequence). This CDR3 has 15 amino acids. The CDR3: CASTRRQGRNSPLHF. CDR3 in DNA: TGTGCCAGCACCCGCAGACAGGGGAGGAATTCACCCCTCCACTTT.

This chain joins TRBV7-2 and TRBJ2-5, with 8 bases aligning to TRBD2. Losses at the gene ends were 8 bases for V and 1 base for J; bases not matched to a gene: 6. CDR1 is SGHTA and CDR2 is FQGNSA in the germline V gene. The CDR3 loop spans 14 amino acids. The CDR3 region is CASAWLAGQETQYF. The CDR3 region has the DNA TGTGCCAGCGCCTGGCTAGCGGGCCAAGAGACCCAGTACTTC.

This chain joins TRBV6-6 and TRBJ1-2, with TRBD1 as a possible D gene (6 bases). Per germline, CDR1 MNHNY and CDR2 SVGAGI (reference sequence). With 5 bases removed from V and 2 bases from J, the gap between germline ends came to 9 bases. The CDR3 is 13 residues long. The CDR3 is CASSNTGNYGYTF. CDR3 bases: TGTGCCAGCAGTAACACAGGGAACTATGGCTACACCTTC.

In this sample, this clone turned up a few times. The V call is TRBV18, the J call TRBJ1-1; the D is unclear. The ends were cut back, 6 bases at V and 0 bases at J, with 5 bases in the middle. Germline V gene sequence: CDR1 KGHSH, CDR2 LQKENI. This CDR3 has 12 amino acids. This chain's CDR3 is CASSSVNTEAFF. DNA of the CDR3: TGTGCCAGCTCCTCAGTGAACACTGAAGCTTTCTTT.

This rearrangement joins TRBV27 to TRBJ2-5; 7 bases line up with TRBD1. The CDR3 consists of 14 residues. V gave up 3 bases and J gave up 5 bases; unmatched junction bases: 6. CDR1 MNHEY and CDR2 SMNVEV come from the germline V gene (reference sequence). The CDR3 loop reads CASSFIGQAETQYF. In DNA form, the CDR3 reads TGTGCCAGCAGTTTCATAGGACAGGCTGAGACCCAGTACTTC.

This clone was picked up one time. The chain has TRBV10-1 and TRBJ2-2, with 7 bases fitting TRBD1. V gave up 2 bases and J gave up 6 bases; unmatched junction bases: 0. The CDR3 runs to 13 residues. Germline V gene lookup returns CDR1 WNHNN and CDR2 SYGVQD (reference sequence). CDR3 DNA: TGCGCCAGCAGTGAGACAGGGGCCGGGGAGCTGTTTTTT. As protein: CASSETGAGELFF.

This chain joins TRBV11-2 and TRBJ2-5, with 8 bases identical to TRBD1. V lost 5 bases to trimming and J lost 4 bases; unmatched junction nucleotides: 9. Per germline, CDR1 SGHAT and CDR2 FQNNGV. CDR3 length equals 15 residues. CDR3 DNA: TGTGCCAGCAGCCCCCGCGGACAGGGAGGAGAGACCCAGTACTTC. As protein: CASSPRGQGGETQYF.

This clone was counted a single time. The chain uses TRBV19 and TRBJ1-3; D gene ambiguous. The germline gives CDR1 LNHDA, CDR2 SQIVND (reference sequence). There are 13 residues in the CDR3. The V end lost 7 bases, the J end lost 1 base, and 8 bases lay between the germline ends. Here the CDR3 reads CASTQTSGNTIYF. In DNA form, the CDR3 reads TGTGCCAGTACGCAGACTTCTGGAAACACCATATATTTT.

V and J are TRBV25-1 and TRBJ2-6; 8 positions match TRBD1. The ends lost 3 bases at V and 4 bases at J; junction bases unmatched: 8. The germline V gene has CDR1 MGHDK and CDR2 SYGVNS. This CDR3 is built from 17 residues. Written as DNA, the CDR3 is TGTGCCAGCAGTGATCCCCTAAACAGGGGGGGGGCCAACGTCCTGACTTTC. This encodes CASSDPLNRGGANVLTF. Variable domain in full (rest from reference TRBV25-1 and TRBJ2-6): EADIYQTPRYLVIGTGKKITLECSQTMGHDKMYWYQQDPGMELHLIHYSYGVNSTEKGDLSSESTVSRIRTEHFPLTLESARPSHTSQYLCASSDPLNRGGANVLTFGAGSRLTVL.

This chain joins TRBV9 and TRBJ2-3; 8 nucleotides agree with TRBD1. The CDR3 length is 15 residues. With V trimmed by 3 bases and J by 1 base, 4 bases remained unmatched. Germline V gene data show CDR1 as SGDLS and CDR2 as YYNGEE. CDR3 coding DNA: TGTGCCAGCAGCGGCGACAGGGGAGGCACAGATACGCAGTATTTT. Protein: CASSGDRGGTDTQYF.

The genes are TRBV10-1 and TRBJ2-7; 9 bases are a match to TRBD1. The CDR3 is 14 amino acids. V lost 6 bases and J lost 7; bases outside the gene matches: 10. Germline-derived CDR1 and CDR2 are WNHNN and SYGVQD (reference sequence). The DNA of the CDR3 is TGCGCCAGCAGCCTTGACAGGGGGTCGAGGGAGCAGTACTTC. It is translated as CASSLDRGSREQYF.

The rearrangement uses TRBV27 and TRBJ2-3; 9 bases map to TRBD2. CDR3 length: 16 amino acids. The ends lost 6 bases at V and 6 bases at J; junction bases unmatched: 13. The germline gives CDR1 MNHEY, CDR2 SMNVEV (reference sequence). The CDR3 sequence is CASSYQLAGRVDTQYF. Here the CDR3 DNA reads TGTGCCAGCAGCTACCAGCTAGCGGGGAGGGTGGATACGCAGTATTTT.

This clone has only a few counts. The genes are TRBV6-5 and TRBJ1-1, with 9 bases aligning to TRBD1. The CDR3 runs to 14 residues. Germline V CDR1 and CDR2: MNHEY, SVGAGI. V shed 5 bases and J 1 base; nucleotides not matched to a gene: 2. Here the CDR3 DNA reads TGTGCCAGCAGTCGGGACAGGGCGAACACTGAAGCTTTCTTT. It translates to CASSRDRANTEAFF.

V usage is TRBV5-4 and J usage is TRBJ2-5; 8 bases map to TRBD2. V shed 6 bases and J 2 bases; nucleotides not matched to a gene: 12. The CDR3 totals 16 residues. Germline V gene lookup returns CDR1 SGHNT and CDR2 YYREEE (reference sequence). Here the CDR3 DNA reads TGTGCCAGCAACGTCATCGGGCGCGGGGGGCAAGAGACCCAGTACTTC. Its translation is CASNVIGRGGQETQYF.

CDR3 protein: CASSLRTSGALAITQFF. The DNA for the CDR3 is TGTGCCAGCAGCCTGCGGACTAGCGGGGCTCTGGCAATAACGCAGTTCTTC. The gene calls are TRBV13 and TRBJ2-1; TRBD2 matches at 12 bases. The germline CDR1 and CDR2 sequences are PRHDT and FYEKMQ (reference sequence). J lost 12 bases, V lost 5 bases, and 17 bases had no gene match. The CDR3 runs 17 residues. Complete variable domain (other parts from reference TRBV13 and TRBJ2-1): AAGVIQSPRHLIKEKRETATLKCYPIPRHDTVYWYQQGPGQDPQFLISFYEKMQSDKGSIPDRFSAQQFSDYHSELNMSSLELGDSALYFCASSLRTSGALAITQFFGPGTRLTVL.

V is TRBV4-2 and J is TRBJ2-1; 9 bases map to TRBD2. Germline V gives CDR1 LGHNA, CDR2 YNFKEQ. The CDR3 is 16 residues long. With V trimmed by 0 bases and J by 5 bases, 5 bases remained unmatched. DNA of the CDR3: TGTGCCAGCAGCCAAGATGGGCCTAGCGGGGACAATGAGCAGTTCTTC. Translating it yields CASSQDGPSGDNEQFF.

The genes are TRBV4-1 and TRBJ2-7, with TRBD2 as a possible D gene (5 bases). The V gene's germline CDR1 is MGHRA and CDR2 YSYEKL. V was clipped by 0 bases and J by 7 bases, with 7 bases between them. The CDR3 consists of 12 residues. CDR3 sequence: CASSQDRREQYF. The CDR3 coding sequence is TGCGCCAGCAGCCAAGATCGGAGGGAGCAGTACTTC.

The chain joins TRBV10-3 to TRBJ2-5, with D possibly being TRBD2 (6 bases). The germline CDR1 and CDR2 sequences are ENHRY and SYGVKD. The CDR3 loop spans 15 amino acids. V gave up 3 bases and J gave up 2 bases, with 13 bases separating them. CDR3 DNA: TGTGCCATCAGTGAAGGGCTAGCGTGGCAAGAGACCCAGTACTTC. It translates to CAISEGLAWQETQYF.

CDR3 amino acids: CASSLRLNSPLHF. CDR3 nucleotide sequence: TGTGCCAGCAGTTTAAGACTGAATTCACCCCTCCACTTT. J is TRBJ1-6 and V is TRBV27; D gene uncertain. CDR1 MNHEY and CDR2 SMNVEV come from the germline V gene (reference sequence). V was clipped by 2 bases and J by 7 bases, with 6 bases between them. This CDR3 is built from 13 residues.

In this sample, this clone turned up a few times. The V gene is TRBV18, the J gene TRBJ1-1, with TRBD1 as a possible D gene (5 bases). The germline V gene has CDR1 KGHSH and CDR2 LQKENI. V dropped 3 bases and J dropped 1 base, with 9 bases sitting between them. The CDR3 covers 14 residues. The CDR3 region has the DNA TGTGCCAGCTCACCGCAGGGCCAGAACACTGAAGCTTTCTTT. This encodes CASSPQGQNTEAFF.

V usage is TRBV5-4 and J usage is TRBJ2-5; 9 bases are shared with TRBD2. Per germline, CDR1 SGHNT and CDR2 YYREEE (reference sequence). This CDR3 comprises 15 residues. V shed 6 bases, J shed 2 bases, and the junction held 8 bases outside the gene matches. The CDR3 reads CASKGASGDQETQYF. As DNA, the CDR3 is TGTGCCAGCAAGGGGGCTAGCGGGGATCAAGAGACCCAGTACTTC.

The CDR3 loop is CASSLAASGGTQETQYF. As DNA, the CDR3 is TGCGCCAGCAGCTTGGCCGCTAGCGGTGGAACCCAAGAGACCCAGTACTTC. The gene calls are TRBV5-1 and TRBJ2-5, with 7 bases identical to TRBD2. V lost 0 bases to trimming and J lost 1 base; unmatched junction nucleotides: 9. Per the germline V gene, CDR1 is SGHRS and CDR2 is YFSETQ. This CDR3 has 17 amino acids. The full variable domain, its missing parts supplied by reference TRBV5-1 and TRBJ2-5, is KAGVTQTPRYLIKTRGQQVTLSCSPISGHRSVSWYQQTPGQGLQFLFEYFSETQRNKGNFPGRFSGRQFSNSRSEMNVSTLELGDSALYLCASSLAASGGTQETQYFGPGTRLLVL.

The chain carries TRBV28 and TRBJ2-7; 11 bases fit TRBD2. CDR1 and CDR2 (germline): MDHEN, SYDVKM. CDR3 length: 15 amino acids. J lost 5 bases, V lost 6 bases, and 9 bases had no gene match. Here the CDR3 DNA reads TGTGCCAGCAGCGCCGCCCGACTAGCGGGAAACGAGCAGTACTTC. Protein: CASSAARLAGNEQYF.

The rearrangement links TRBV5-5 to TRBJ2-3; the match to TRBD2 covers 7 bases. V was clipped by 1 base and J by 2 bases; unmatched bases: 19. The CDR3 is 20 residues long. Germline CDR1 SGHKS, CDR2 YYEKEE (reference sequence). For the CDR3, the DNA is TGTGCCAGCAGCTTGCGCGTTTCGATACAGCGGGATAAATCCACAGATACGCAGTATTTT. Translation gives CASSLRVSIQRDKSTDTQYF.

CDR3 sequence (DNA): TGCGCCAGCAGCTCACCAGGGGAAAACACCATATATTTT. Encoded protein: CASSSPGENTIYF. The chain carries TRBV5-1 and TRBJ1-3; weak D call: TRBD1 (6 bases). V lost 3 bases to trimming and J lost 6 bases, with 10 bases between them. Germline V gives CDR1 SGHRS, CDR2 YFSETQ. This CDR3 is 13 amino acids long.

The chain links TRBV28 to TRBJ1-6, with D hard to call. The V and J ends lost 4 bases and 8 bases respectively, with 15 bases between them. The CDR3 is 15 residues long. Germline V CDR1 and CDR2: MDHEN, SYDVKM. The CDR3 loop reads CASSSPGIGDSPLHF. Here the CDR3 DNA reads TGTGCCAGCAGTTCCCCGGGAATAGGAGATTCACCCCTCCACTTT. The variable domain in full, with the rest retrieved from reference TRBV28 and TRBJ1-6, is DVKVTQSSRYLVKRTGEKVFLECVQDMDHENMFWYRQDPGLGLRLIYFSYDVKMKEKGDIPEGYSVSREKKERFSLILESASTNQTSMYLCASSSPGIGDSPLHFGNGTRLTVT.